This TCR beta chain was obtained from a study of beta chain features in type 1 diabetes. The isolated RNA, all of it, was reverse transcribed, so expressed TCRB transcripts were what got sequenced. Here immunoSEQ multiplex PCR was the method, and the copy in TCRdb shows in-frame clones only, minus some. Of approximately 250,000 clones listed, 9.6% are singletons. Trimming took 0 bases from V and 7 from J, leaving 10 bases between them. The CDR3 spans 13 residues. Germline lookup yields CDR1 SGHNT and CDR2 YYREEE (reference sequence). This clone was seen only a few times. The receptor comes from a woman younger than 30 in good health. Sequenced: naive CD4+ T cells from blood. The chain couples TRBV5-4 to TRBJ1-2; tentatively, D is TRBD1 (5 bases). This CDR3 is CASSLADIGGYTF. The CDR3 bases are TGTGCCAGCAGCTTGGCGGACATAGGTGGCTACACCTTC. Variable domain in full (rest from reference TRBV5-4 and TRBJ1-2): ETGVTQSPTHLIKTRGQQVTLRCSSQSGHNTVSWYQQALGQGPQFIFQYYREEENGRGNFPPRFSGLQFPNYSSELNVNALELDDSALYLCASSLADIGGYTFGSGTRLTVV.